This T cell receptor (beta chain) was obtained from a study of identical twins. The J segment lost 4 bases and the V segment lost 3 bases, leaving 6 bases of the junction unmatched. CDR1 is KGHSH and CDR2 is LQKENI in the germline V gene. The CDR3 length is 15 residues. One entry per CDR3 protein, called by TCRdb with MiXCR from the 5' RACE reads. This sample has about 220,000 distinct CDR3 sequences, with around 8% found just once. The sample was also linked to a second study, of yellow fever vaccine responses in identical twins.

This TCR was sampled from a woman aged 18-29 years in good health. This chain uses TRBV18 with TRBJ1-2, with TRBD1 matching 9 bases. What was sequenced was memory (CD45RO+) T cells sorted from blood. CDR3 DNA: TGTGCCAGCTCACCGGACAGGGGAGGGGCCTATGGCTACACCTTC. Translated: CASSPDRGGAYGYTF.